The clone carrying this TCR beta chain has ten or more counts. The target antigen is unknown. Germline CDR1 and CDR2: MDHEN and SYDVKM. The J segment lost 5 bases and the V segment lost 2 bases, leaving 5 bases of the junction unmatched. This CDR3 comprises 14 residues. MiXCR was run by TCRdb on the RT-PCR reads, yielding one entry per CDR3 protein. The profile shows about 520,000 distinct CDR3 sequences, roughly 7.9% of them singletons. This entry comes from a study of response to subunit inactivated influenza vaccine. Study-wide findings and caveats: Each seasonal flu vaccination may recruit only limited new T cells, authors suggested.

Sequenced material: PBMCs from blood, taken around 25 months after vaccination. The genes are TRBV28 and TRBJ2-5; TRBD1 aligns across 7 bases. This TCR was recovered from a man in his fifties or sixties who received an inactivated influenza vaccine. This CDR3 reads CASSLVTGRETQYF. CDR3 nucleotide sequence: TGTGCCAGCAGTTTAGTGACAGGGCGGGAGACCCAGTACTTC.